Listed below are T cell receptor beta chains from one sample, sequenced in a study of CD8 T cells in ankylosing spondylitis. TCRdb re-analysed the 5' RACE reads in MiXCR, keeping a single row per CDR3 protein. Of 100,000 to 150,000 distinct CDR3 sequences listed, 9.3% were seen once; the top ten hold approximately 3.4%. Sequenced sample: blood, either unsorted or a sorted T cell fraction (not recorded which). These receptors all stem from a male donor with ankylosing spondylitis or in good health (not recorded which). Both conserved end residues are part of each CDR3. The order of the fields is D gene, V gene, J gene, clone size, CDR3 protein, CDR3 DNA. The D gene is left open where the match is weak. Clone sizes are given selectively: once, few, many, or a class where the clone is expanded.

d_call: -; v_call: TRBV7-2; j_call: TRBJ2-7; clone_size: few; cdr3_aa: CASSLAYSSYEQYF; cdr3_nt: TGTGCCAGCAGCTTAGCTTACAGCTCCTACGAGCAGTACTTC
d_call: -; v_call: TRBV20-1; j_call: TRBJ1-1; clone_size: few; cdr3_aa: CSVETGKGWTEAFF; cdr3_nt: TGCAGTGTTGAGACAGGCAAAGGATGGACTGAAGCTTTCTTT
d_call: -; v_call: TRBV20-1; j_call: TRBJ2-3; clone_size: many; cdr3_aa: CSARVGNTQYF; cdr3_nt: TGCAGTGCTAGAGTGGGAAATACGCAGTATTTT
d_call: TRBD1; v_call: TRBV13; j_call: TRBJ2-5; clone_size: few; cdr3_aa: CASSLGQGLQETQYF; cdr3_nt: TGTGCCAGCAGCTTAGGACAGGGGCTCCAAGAGACCCAGTACTTC
d_call: TRBD1; v_call: TRBV4-2; j_call: TRBJ2-7; clone_size: -; cdr3_aa: CASSRGGTGRYEQYF; cdr3_nt: TGTGCCAGCAGCCGGGGCGGGACAGGGAGATACGAGCAGTACTTC
d_call: -; v_call: TRBV20-1; j_call: TRBJ2-3; clone_size: many; cdr3_aa: CSAGTSDNTDTQYF; cdr3_nt: TGCAGTGCTGGGACCTCAGATAACACAGATACGCAGTATTTT
d_call: -; v_call: TRBV29-1; j_call: TRBJ2-1; clone_size: many; cdr3_aa: CSVEWTVQFF; cdr3_nt: TGCAGCGTTGAGTGGACGGTGCAGTTCTTC
d_call: -; v_call: TRBV29-1; j_call: TRBJ2-1; clone_size: many; cdr3_aa: CSVDGTYSYNEQFF; cdr3_nt: TGCAGCGTTGATGGGACTTACAGCTACAATGAGCAGTTCTTC
d_call: -; v_call: TRBV5-1; j_call: TRBJ2-5; clone_size: -; cdr3_aa: CASSPGSGRETQYF; cdr3_nt: TGCGCCAGCTCCCCGGGGAGTGGGCGCGAGACCCAGTACTTC
d_call: -; v_call: TRBV20-1; j_call: TRBJ1-5; clone_size: many; cdr3_aa: CSAFVAGRSNQPQHF; cdr3_nt: TGCAGTGCTTTTGTGGCAGGGAGAAGCAATCAGCCCCAGCATTTT
d_call: -; v_call: TRBV6-4; j_call: TRBJ2-3; clone_size: many; cdr3_aa: CASHPSRMGTDTQYF; cdr3_nt: TGTGCCAGCCACCCCAGTCGTATGGGCACAGATACGCAGTATTTT